These 17 T cell receptor beta chains came from one sample sequenced in a study of blood T cell repertoires in COVID-19. The assay was immunoSEQ multiplex PCR, and TCRdb's table has in-frame clones only and misses some. Among approximately 37,000 clones, 75% to 90% were seen once, and the ten largest hold roughly a fifth. The sample taken for sequencing was peripheral blood. The receptors stem from a man between 45 and 60 years old with active COVID-19.

This clone counts as medium-sized (0.01 to 0.1%). The chain couples TRBV15 to TRBJ2-1; D uncertain. The CDR3 spans 16 residues. Germline assignment: CDR1 LNHNV and CDR2 YYDKDF (reference sequence). V was clipped by 0 bases and J by 2 bases, with 11 bases between them. The CDR3 nucleotides read TGTGCCACCAGCAGAGATATGAGCATCACCTACAATGAGCAGTTCTTC. Translating it yields CATSRDMSITYNEQFF.

The chain recombines TRBV11-3 with TRBJ2-1; D is perhaps TRBD1 (7 bases). Germline V lookup: CDR1 SGHNT, CDR2 YENEEA. The CDR3 totals 18 residues. V lost 5 bases, J lost 8 bases, and 28 bases lay in between. CDR3 DNA sequence: TGTGCCAGCAGCCTTACCAACGGGGCAGGGGGGATAATCGATGAGCAGTTCTTC. Translating it yields CASSLTNGAGGIIDEQFF.

J is TRBJ2-5 and V is TRBV12-3 or TRBV12-4; D remains ambiguous. The CDR3 contains 11 residues. V lost 6 bases and J lost 3, with 5 bases in between. CDR3 residues: CASRVEETQYF. The CDR3 nucleotides are TGTGCCAGCAGGGTAGAAGAGACCCAGTACTTC.

The rearrangement joins TRBV27 to TRBJ2-6; possibly TRBD1 for D (5 bases). CDR3 length: 18 residues. CDR1 is MNHEY and CDR2 is SMNVEV in the germline V gene (reference sequence). V lost 5 bases and J 2 bases, leaving 19 bases between the germline ends. The CDR3 loop reads CASSPTAGPGPGANVLTF. The CDR3 DNA sequence: TGTGCCAGCAGTCCCACGGCCGGCCCAGGGCCTGGGGCCAACGTCCTGACTTTC.

V usage is TRBV5-4 and J usage is TRBJ1-1; TRBD1 aligns across 8 bases. Germline V CDR1 and CDR2: SGHNT, YYREEE (reference sequence). The CDR3 is 12 amino acids. Trimming cost V 0 bases and J 12 bases; bases outside gene matches: 4. The CDR3 region is CASSLEGQVPFF. The CDR3 nucleotides are TGTGCCAGCAGCTTGGAGGGACAGGTGCCTTTCTTT.

The chain links TRBV11-3 to TRBJ2-7, with 10 bases matching TRBD1. CDR1 and CDR2 (germline): SGHNT, YENEEA. This CDR3 has 18 residues. Trimming at V came to 4 bases and at J to 3 bases, leaving 15 bases not matched to a gene. The CDR3 DNA reads as TGTGCCAGCAGCTCGGGATTCCTCCGGGACAGGGGTAACTACGAGCAGTACTTC. It specifies CASSSGFLRDRGNYEQYF.

This chain uses TRBV28 with TRBJ2-2; 8 bases are a match to TRBD2. Trimming cost V 5 bases and J 0 bases; bases outside gene matches: 17. This CDR3 contains 20 residues. CDR1 and CDR2 (germline): MDHEN, SYDVKM. The CDR3 DNA is TGTGCCAGCAGTCCCCAGAGGGGACGCTTTAGCGGGGCGAACACCGGGGAGCTGTTTTTT. This encodes CASSPQRGRFSGANTGELFF.

The CDR3 protein is CASSLGQMGPDYTF. In nucleotides, the CDR3 is TGTGCCAGCAGCTTGGGCCAAATGGGCCCCGACTACACCTTC. The chain links TRBV7-2 to TRBJ1-2; D uncertain. The germline V gene encodes CDR1 SGHTA and CDR2 FQGNSA. There are 14 residues in the CDR3. The V and J ends lost 3 bases and 10 bases respectively, with 18 bases between them.

The chain carries TRBV6-5 and TRBJ2-7, with D perhaps TRBD1 (6 bases). The germline V and J ends were trimmed by 2 bases and 0 bases, with 11 bases remaining between them. CDR3 length equals 15 residues. CDR1 and CDR2 from the germline V gene are MNHEY and SVGAGI. CDR3 bases: TGTGCCAGCAGTTACCGCCGGGACAACTCCTACGAGCAGTACTTC. The encoded protein is CASSYRRDNSYEQYF.

This sequence joins TRBV20-1 and TRBJ1-5; unclear D gene. Germline lookup yields CDR1 DFQATT and CDR2 SNEGSKA (reference sequence). The V end was cut by 3 bases, the J end by 3 bases, with 9 bases between. The CDR3 is 13 residues long. The CDR3 region is CSASWPDNQPQHF. The CDR3 nucleotides are TGCAGTGCTAGTTGGCCAGACAATCAGCCCCAGCATTTT.

In this sample, this clone turned up a few times. The chain carries TRBV18 and TRBJ2-6, with TRBD1 matching over 7 bases. J lost 0 bases, V lost 1 base, and 3 bases had no gene match. The CDR3 sequence is 17 residues long. CDR1 and CDR2 from the germline V gene are KGHSH and LQKENI. As DNA, the CDR3 is TGTGCCAGCTCACCACGACAGGGTAGCTCTGGGGCCAACGTCCTGACTTTC. Its protein product is CASSPRQGSSGANVLTF.

The V call is TRBV9, the J call TRBJ2-1; perhaps TRBD1 as D (5 bases). This CDR3 is built from 14 residues. Germline V gives CDR1 SGDLS, CDR2 YYNGEE. Deletions cut 0 bases from V and 5 bases from J, with 9 bases between. CDR3 sequence reads: CASSVAPRDNEQFF. CDR3 nucleotide sequence: TGTGCCAGCAGCGTAGCCCCCAGGGACAATGAGCAGTTCTTC.

The chain couples TRBV7-7 to TRBJ2-1; TRBD2 matches 9 bases. CDR1 and CDR2 from the germline V gene are SSHAT and FNYEAQ (reference sequence). This CDR3 contains 15 residues. With V trimmed by 5 bases and J by 6 bases, 8 bases remained unmatched. CDR3 loop: CASSPRLAARNEQFF. The CDR3 DNA reads as TGTGCCAGCAGCCCCCGACTAGCGGCCCGCAATGAGCAGTTCTTC.

This chain connects TRBV3-1 (or the pseudogene TRBV3-2) to TRBJ1-1; no firm D call. The V gene's germline CDR1 is LGHDT and CDR2 YNNKEL (reference sequence). The CDR3 length is 13 residues. Trimming removed 5 bases from V and 3 bases from J, with 10 bases in between. This CDR3 reads CASSFGRDTEAFF. CDR3 sequence (DNA): TGTGCCAGCAGCTTCGGCCGGGACACTGAAGCTTTCTTT.

The chain joins TRBV19 to TRBJ2-1, with 11 bases matching TRBD2. With 0 bases clipped from V and 4 bases from J, the junction kept 8 bases outside the gene matches. This CDR3 region has 18 residues. In germline, CDR1 is LNHDA, CDR2 SQIVND (reference sequence). This chain's CDR3 is CASSIDAVGTSGYNEQFF. As DNA, the CDR3 is TGTGCCAGTAGTATAGATGCGGTGGGGACTAGCGGATACAATGAGCAGTTCTTC.

The chain carries TRBV25-1 and TRBJ2-7, with 7 bases aligning to TRBD1. Germline CDR1 reads MGHDK; CDR2 reads SYGVNS. The trim removed 2 bases at V and 2 bases at J, leaving 6 bases unmatched. CDR3 length equals 15 residues. CDR3 residues: CASSEPGQKTYEQYF. The DNA of the CDR3 is TGTGCCAGCAGTGAACCGGGACAGAAGACCTACGAGCAGTACTTC.

This clone came up a few times. The chain employs TRBV27 and TRBJ2-1; 11 nucleotides line up with TRBD2. The CDR3 has 17 residues. The trim removed 4 bases at V and 4 bases at J, leaving 9 bases unmatched. Germline lookup yields CDR1 MNHEY and CDR2 SMNVEV (reference sequence). The CDR3 reads CASSSGYGTSGYNEQFF. The CDR3 bases are TGTGCCAGCAGTTCGGGATACGGGACTAGCGGTTACAATGAGCAGTTCTTC.